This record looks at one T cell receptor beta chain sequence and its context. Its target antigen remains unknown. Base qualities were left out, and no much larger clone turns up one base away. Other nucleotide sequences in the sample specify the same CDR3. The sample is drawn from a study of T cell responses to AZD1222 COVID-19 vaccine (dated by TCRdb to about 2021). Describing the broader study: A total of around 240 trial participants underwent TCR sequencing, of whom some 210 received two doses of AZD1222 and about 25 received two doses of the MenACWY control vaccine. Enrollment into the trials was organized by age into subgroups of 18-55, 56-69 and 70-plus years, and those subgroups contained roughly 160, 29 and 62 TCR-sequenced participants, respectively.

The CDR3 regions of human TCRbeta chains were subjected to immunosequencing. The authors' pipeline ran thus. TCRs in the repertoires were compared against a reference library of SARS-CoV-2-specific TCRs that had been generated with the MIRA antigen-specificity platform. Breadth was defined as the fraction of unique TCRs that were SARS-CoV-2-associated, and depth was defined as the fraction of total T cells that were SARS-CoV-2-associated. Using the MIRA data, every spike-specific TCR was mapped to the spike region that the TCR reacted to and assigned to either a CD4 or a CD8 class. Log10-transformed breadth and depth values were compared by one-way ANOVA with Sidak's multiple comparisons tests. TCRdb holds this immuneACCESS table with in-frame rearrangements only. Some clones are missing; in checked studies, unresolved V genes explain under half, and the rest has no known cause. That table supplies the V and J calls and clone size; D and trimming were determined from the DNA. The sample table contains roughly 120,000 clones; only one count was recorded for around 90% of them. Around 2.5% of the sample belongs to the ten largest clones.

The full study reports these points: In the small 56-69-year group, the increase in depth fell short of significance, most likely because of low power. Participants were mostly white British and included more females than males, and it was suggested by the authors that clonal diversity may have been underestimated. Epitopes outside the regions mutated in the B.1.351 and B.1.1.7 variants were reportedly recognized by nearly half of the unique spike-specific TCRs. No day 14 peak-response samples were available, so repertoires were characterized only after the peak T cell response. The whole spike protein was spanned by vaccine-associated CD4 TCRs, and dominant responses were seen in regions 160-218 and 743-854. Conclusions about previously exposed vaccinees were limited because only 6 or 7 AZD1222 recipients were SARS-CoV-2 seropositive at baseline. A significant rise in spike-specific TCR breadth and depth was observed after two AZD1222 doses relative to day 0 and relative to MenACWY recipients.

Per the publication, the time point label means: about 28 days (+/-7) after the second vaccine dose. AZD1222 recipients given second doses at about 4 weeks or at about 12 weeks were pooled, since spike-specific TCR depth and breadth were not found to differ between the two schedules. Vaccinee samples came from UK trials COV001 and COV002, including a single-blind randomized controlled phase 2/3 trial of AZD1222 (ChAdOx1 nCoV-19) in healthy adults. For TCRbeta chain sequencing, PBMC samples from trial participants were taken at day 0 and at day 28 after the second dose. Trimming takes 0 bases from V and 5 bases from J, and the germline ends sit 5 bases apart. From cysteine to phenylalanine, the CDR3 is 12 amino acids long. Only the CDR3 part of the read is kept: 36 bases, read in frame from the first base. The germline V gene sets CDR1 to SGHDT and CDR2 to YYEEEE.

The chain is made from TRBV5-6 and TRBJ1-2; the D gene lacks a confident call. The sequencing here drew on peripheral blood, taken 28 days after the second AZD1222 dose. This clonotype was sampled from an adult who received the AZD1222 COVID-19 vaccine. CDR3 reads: CASSLALYGYTF. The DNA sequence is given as TGTGCCAGCAGCTTGGCATTATATGGCTACACCTTC.